Below, 8 T cell receptor beta chains from the same sample are listed, as sequenced in a study of blood T cell repertoires in COVID-19. Libraries were prepared by immunoSEQ multiplex PCR; TCRdb keeps only in-frame clonotypes and omits some of them. The sample consists of just over 30,000 clones, 70% to 90% of them appearing once. Source material: peripheral blood. These receptors all come from a woman aged 35 to 49 with active or convalescent COVID-19.

The chain couples TRBV24-1 to TRBJ2-2; D is unresolved. There are 15 residues in the CDR3. Germline CDR1 KGHDR, CDR2 SFDVKD. The V gene lost 1 base and the J gene lost 1 base, with 6 bases spanning the gap. The CDR3 here is CATSDFRLNTGELFF. The CDR3 region has the DNA TGTGCCACCAGTGATTTCAGACTGAACACCGGGGAGCTGTTTTTT.

The chain joins TRBV18 to TRBJ1-1; D possibly corresponds to TRBD1 (6 bases). The CDR3 has 15 residues. Deletions cut 5 bases from V and 1 base from J, with 14 bases between. Germline CDR1 reads KGHSH; CDR2 reads LQKENI. This CDR3 is CASSSYRVGNTEAFF. CDR3 nucleotide sequence: TGTGCCAGCTCATCCTACAGGGTGGGGAACACTGAAGCTTTCTTT.

This chain joins TRBV30 and TRBJ2-7, with 7 positions matching TRBD1. Germline assignment: CDR1 GTSNPN and CDR2 SVGIG (reference sequence). The V gene end was trimmed by 2 bases and the J gene end by 1 base; junction bases not matched to a gene: 5. This CDR3 has 14 residues. The CDR3 region has the DNA TGTGCCTGGAGTCCTGACAGGGTATCCTACGAGCAGTACTTC. Its protein product is CAWSPDRVSYEQYF. Based on the CDR3 plus reference TRBV30 and TRBJ2-7, the full variable domain is SQTIHQWPATLVQPVGSPLSLECTVEGTSNPNLYWYRQAAGRGLQLLFYSVGIGQISSEVPQNLSASRPQDRQFILSSKKLLLSDSGFYLCAWSPDRVSYEQYFGPGTRLTVT.

The gene calls are TRBV7-2 and TRBJ1-5; no clear D. The germline gives CDR1 SGHTA, CDR2 FQGNSA. V was clipped by 4 bases and J by 3 bases, with 13 bases between them. The CDR3 covers 15 residues. In DNA form, the CDR3 reads TGTGCCAGCAGCTCACGCCGGGGTCTCAATCAGCCCCAGCATTTT. It codes for CASSSRRGLNQPQHF.

The chain uses TRBV4-3 and TRBJ2-5; 11 nucleotides align to TRBD1. Germline values: CDR1 LGHNA, CDR2 YSLEER. The CDR3 extends over 15 amino acids. V trimming: 4 bases; J trimming: 1 base; junction bases outside the gene matches: 2. The CDR3 sequence is CASSRGTGGQETQYF. CDR3 DNA sequence: TGCGCCAGCAGCCGTGGGACAGGGGGCCAAGAGACCCAGTACTTC.

The V gene is TRBV19, the J gene TRBJ1-6, with a tentative D call TRBD1 (6 bases). The CDR3 has 18 amino acids. Germline CDR1 is LNHDA and CDR2 is SQIVND (reference sequence). V was trimmed by 0 bases and J by 0 bases, leaving 12 bases between them. The CDR3 loop is CASSIDGWTDSYNSPLHF. In nucleotides, the CDR3 is TGTGCCAGTAGTATAGATGGTTGGACAGACTCCTATAATTCACCCCTCCACTTT.

V is TRBV13 and J is TRBJ1-6; 9 nucleotides align to TRBD1. After removal of 4 bases from V and 0 bases from J, the junction contained 10 bases not matched to a gene. The CDR3 covers 19 residues. Looked up from germline, CDR1 is PRHDT and CDR2 is FYEKMQ (reference sequence). CDR3 sequence reads: CASSYRMGTGSSYNSPLHF. In DNA, the CDR3 is TGTGCCAGCAGCTACCGAATGGGGACAGGGAGCTCCTATAATTCACCCCTCCACTTT. Supplemented by reference TRBV13 and TRBJ1-6, the full variable domain reads AAGVIQSPRHLIKEKRETATLKCYPIPRHDTVYWYQQGPGQDPQFLISFYEKMQSDKGSIPDRFSAQQFSDYHSELNMSSLELGDSALYFCASSYRMGTGSSYNSPLHFGNGTRLTVT.

This clone was recorded only once. The chain employs TRBV30 and TRBJ1-1; tentative D call: TRBD1 (6 bases). V was pared by 4 bases and J by 5 bases, with 17 bases between. This CDR3 comprises 14 residues. The germline V gene encodes CDR1 GTSNPN and CDR2 SVGIG (reference sequence). CDR3 protein: CAWISLGGLTEAFF. The DNA for the CDR3 is TGTGCCTGGATTAGCTTAGGGGGATTAACTGAAGCTTTCTTT.